This T cell receptor beta chain is from a study of sequential checkpoint blockade in melanoma. Study background: First-line arms were nivolumab then ipilimumab, or the reverse, randomized 1:1. Both treatment sequences were followed by maintenance nivolumab. After nivolumab or ipilimumab alone, over 20 patients had week-13 rebiopsies.

The treatment: randomized to nivolumab then ipilimumab (arm A) or the reverse (arm B). Measured with immunoSEQ multiplex PCR; TCRdb has only the in-frame clones, and not every one. The profile shows more than 8,500 clones, less than 30% of them singletons. Germline-derived CDR1 and CDR2 are ENHRY and SYGVKD. The germline V and J ends were trimmed by 2 bases and 11 bases, with 15 bases remaining between them. This CDR3 has 13 amino acids. V is TRBV10-3 and J is TRBJ1-1, with D maybe TRBD1 (5 bases). Material: tumor tissue (inferred from file names), obtained from a patient given nivolumab and ipilimumab in sequence. The clonotype comes from a human donor with melanoma. CDR3 bases: TGTGCCATCAGTGAGGGGTTGGGGACGGCCGCTTTCTTT. Its translation: CAISEGLGTAAFF.